These 18 T cell receptor beta chains share one sample of origin, sequenced in a study of blood T cell repertoires in COVID-19. TCRdb keeps only in-frame clones here, not all; method: immunoSEQ multiplex PCR. The table has 30,000 to 40,000 clones, roughly 80% seen once. Sequencing was done on a sample of peripheral blood. The source is a man between 50 and 59 years old with active COVID-19.

This clone was found once. The V call is TRBV6-5, the J call TRBJ2-5, with 8 bases aligning to TRBD1. The germline V gene has CDR1 MNHEY and CDR2 SVGAGI. The length of the CDR3 is 14 residues. Losses at the gene ends were 6 bases for V and 1 base for J; bases not matched to a gene: 4. Written as DNA, the CDR3 is TGTGCCAGCAGAATGGGACAGGCCCAAGAGACCCAGTACTTC. Encoded protein: CASRMGQAQETQYF.

This sequence joins TRBV12-2 and TRBJ2-7; the D call in the table, TRBD1, was not verified against the DNA. TRBV12-2 is marked as a pseudogene. The CDR3 runs to 16 residues. The CDR3 DNA reads TGTGCAAGTCGCTTAGAGGACAGGGTTTGGCCCTACGAGCAGTACTTC. This gives the protein CASRLEDRVWPYEQYF.

The chain links TRBV9 to TRBJ2-1; D is possibly TRBD1 (6 bases). V lost 0 bases and J lost 0, with 13 bases in between. The CDR3 loop spans 17 amino acids. Germline V gives CDR1 SGDLS, CDR2 YYNGEE. The CDR3 nucleotides are TGTGCCAGCAGCGTAGTTGGGGGCCTCTACTCCTACAATGAGCAGTTCTTC. Translating it yields CASSVVGGLYSYNEQFF. Variable domain in full (rest from reference TRBV9 and TRBJ2-1): DSGVTQTPKHLITATGQRVTLRCSPRSGDLSVYWYQQSLDQGLQFLIQYYNGEERAKGNILERFSAQQFPDLHSELNLSSLELGDSALYFCASSVVGGLYSYNEQFFGPGTRLTVL.

This clone was detected only once. The rearrangement links TRBV7-9 to TRBJ1-4, with TRBD1 matching 7 bases. This CDR3 region has 15 residues. V lost 5 bases, J lost 8 bases, and 11 bases stayed unmatched. Germline lookup yields CDR1 SEHNR and CDR2 FQNEAQ (reference sequence). CDR3 DNA sequence: TGTGCCAGCAGCACACGGACAGGAGGGCCCGAAAAACTGTTTTTT. Translation gives CASSTRTGGPEKLFF.

The V call is TRBV3-1 (or the pseudogene TRBV3-2), the J call TRBJ1-6; 10 bases line up with TRBD1. After removal of 0 bases from V and 9 bases from J, the junction contained 8 bases not matched to a gene. From germline, CDR1 is LGHDT and CDR2 YNNKEL (reference sequence). CDR3 length: 17 residues. In DNA form, the CDR3 reads TGTGCCAGCAGCCAAGAGTGGGGACAGGGGAGTAGTTCACCCCTCCACTTT. Protein: CASSQEWGQGSSSPLHF.

The chain couples TRBV28 to TRBJ1-2, with 7 bases fitting TRBD1. Germline CDR1 MDHEN, CDR2 SYDVKM. The CDR3 runs to 16 residues. Trimming removed 3 bases from V and 4 bases from J; junction bases left unmatched: 11. In DNA, the CDR3 is TGTGCCAGCAGTTTGGCCGAGACAGGGTGGGTCTATGGCTACACCTTC. It codes for CASSLAETGWVYGYTF.

The chain couples TRBV2 to TRBJ1-1; D not resolved. The CDR3 is 13 amino acids. Deletions cut 7 bases from V and 4 bases from J, with 13 bases between. Germline values: CDR1 SNHLY, CDR2 FYNNEI. The CDR3 sequence is CASTLVFGTEAFF. CDR3 bases: TGTGCCAGCACTCTGGTATTCGGCACTGAAGCTTTCTTT.

J is TRBJ1-2 and V is TRBV4-1; the D is unclear. Germline assignment: CDR1 MGHRA and CDR2 YSYEKL. The CDR3 has 16 amino acids. V dropped 1 base and J dropped 0 bases, with 12 bases sitting between them. Written as DNA, the CDR3 is TGCGCCAGCAGCCAAGTCACCGCTACCCCTAACTATGGCTACACCTTC. This sequence encodes CASSQVTATPNYGYTF.

The chain has TRBV24-1 and TRBJ2-5; possible D gene TRBD1, 6 bases. CDR3 size: 16 residues. V was cut by 1 base and J by 1 base, with 12 bases left in between. CDR1 is KGHDR and CDR2 is SFDVKD in the germline V gene. CDR3 residues: CATSDFQTRGQETQYF. The CDR3 region has the DNA TGTGCCACCAGTGATTTCCAGACCAGGGGCCAAGAGACCCAGTACTTC.

This clone was seen only a few times. The J gene is TRBJ2-1, the V gene TRBV2, with TRBD1 identical over 8 bases. V was clipped by 7 bases and J by 4 bases; unmatched bases: 6. The CDR3 runs to 14 residues. CDR1 is SNHLY and CDR2 is FYNNEI in the germline V gene. DNA of the CDR3: TGTGCCAGCACTTGGACAGGGAATTACAATGAGCAGTTCTTC. Translated: CASTWTGNYNEQFF.

The V call is TRBV10-3, the J call TRBJ2-5; 14 bases map to TRBD2. Germline V CDR1 and CDR2: ENHRY, SYGVKD. The CDR3 contains 16 residues. V gave up 4 bases and J gave up 4 bases; unmatched junction bases: 5. The CDR3, as DNA: TGTGCCATCAGTGTCACCGGGACTAGCGGGGGAGAGACCCAGTACTTC. It is translated as CAISVTGTSGGETQYF.

The chain is built from TRBV2 and TRBJ2-6; D is possibly TRBD1 (6 bases). Trimming took 3 bases from V and 2 from J, leaving 11 bases between them. CDR1 SNHLY and CDR2 FYNNEI come from the germline V gene. This CDR3 region has 16 residues. CDR3 bases: TGTGCCAGCAGTGAGTTAACAGGGCCTGGGGCCAACGTCCTGACTTTC. Encoded protein: CASSELTGPGANVLTF.

The chain employs TRBV7-2 and TRBJ1-4; possible D gene TRBD1, 5 bases. V lost 9 bases to trimming and J lost 2 bases, with 13 bases between them. The CDR3 totals 14 residues. In germline, CDR1 is SGHTA, CDR2 FQGNSA. The CDR3 reads CASSRDSTNEKLFF. CDR3 coding DNA: TGTGCCAGTAGCCGGGACTCCACTAATGAAAAACTGTTTTTT.

This clone showed up just once. The rearrangement joins TRBV7-9 to TRBJ2-1; TRBD2 matches 10 bases. The CDR3 covers 19 residues. In germline, CDR1 is SEHNR, CDR2 FQNEAQ (reference sequence). V was pared by 2 bases and J by 4 bases, with 14 bases of the junction left unmatched. In DNA, the CDR3 is TGTGCCAGCAGCTTAAATCCCTTTAGCGGGGGGATAAAGTACAATGAGCAGTTCTTC. It encodes CASSLNPFSGGIKYNEQFF.

This chain uses TRBV4-1 with TRBJ2-1, with TRBD2 matching 9 bases. Germline trimming cut 0 bases from V and 5 bases from J; bases unmatched to any gene: 11. Germline-derived CDR1 and CDR2 are MGHRA and YSYEKL. The CDR3 runs 18 residues. CDR3 coding DNA: TGCGCCAGCAGCCAAGATCTCCGCGGGGGGGCCTTTAACAATGAGCAGTTCTTC. This translates into CASSQDLRGGAFNNEQFF.

V is TRBV28 and J is TRBJ2-3, with TRBD2 identical over 7 bases. The J segment lost 1 base and the V segment lost 5 bases, leaving 6 bases of the junction unmatched. The CDR3 has 15 residues. Germline V gene sequence: CDR1 MDHEN, CDR2 SYDVKM. In DNA form, the CDR3 reads TGTGCCAGCAGTCCCGGGGGGTTGGGCACAGATACGCAGTATTTT. Its translation is CASSPGGLGTDTQYF.

This clone was observed a single time. The V and J genes are TRBV19 and TRBJ2-2; 8 bases map to TRBD2. This CDR3 spans 15 amino acids. CDR1 and CDR2 from the germline V gene are LNHDA and SQIVND (reference sequence). The junction had 9 bases not matched to a gene; V was cut back by 4 bases and J by 8 bases. The CDR3 here is CASSKTSAFLGELFF. The CDR3 DNA is TGTGCCAGTAGTAAGACTAGCGCGTTCTTAGGGGAGCTGTTTTTT.

The V gene is TRBV5-6, the J gene TRBJ2-7, with D unclear. The V gene's germline CDR1 is SGHDT and CDR2 YYEEEE. The V gene lost 0 bases and the J gene lost 3 bases, with 10 bases spanning the gap. The CDR3 contains 14 residues. DNA for the CDR3: TGTGCCAGCAGCTTGGGACTCCTAGTCTACGAGCAGTACTTC. Its protein product is CASSLGLLVYEQYF.